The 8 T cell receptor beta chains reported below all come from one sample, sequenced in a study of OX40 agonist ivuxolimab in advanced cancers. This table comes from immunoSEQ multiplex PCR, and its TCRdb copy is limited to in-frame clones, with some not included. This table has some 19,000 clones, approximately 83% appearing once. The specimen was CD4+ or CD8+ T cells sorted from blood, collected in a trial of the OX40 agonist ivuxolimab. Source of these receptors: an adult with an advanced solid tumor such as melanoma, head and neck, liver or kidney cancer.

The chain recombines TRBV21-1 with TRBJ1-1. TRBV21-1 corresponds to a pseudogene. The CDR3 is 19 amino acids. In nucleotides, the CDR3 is TGTGCCAGCAGCACACACACCGGGACGCCTCTCCCAGGGAACACTGAAGCTTTCTTT. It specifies CASSTHTGTPLPGNTEAFF.

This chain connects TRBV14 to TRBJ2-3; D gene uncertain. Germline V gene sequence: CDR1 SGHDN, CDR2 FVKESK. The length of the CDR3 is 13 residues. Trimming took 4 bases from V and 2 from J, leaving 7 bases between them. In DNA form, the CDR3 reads TGTGCCAGCAGCCCATATTCCACAGATACGCAGTATTTT. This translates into CASSPYSTDTQYF. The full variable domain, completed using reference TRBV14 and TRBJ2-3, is EAGVTQFPSHSVIEKGQTVTLRCDPISGHDNLYWYRRVMGKEIKFLLHFVKESKQDESGMPNNRFLAERTGGTYSTLKVQPAELEDSGVYFCASSPYSTDTQYFGPGTRLTVL.

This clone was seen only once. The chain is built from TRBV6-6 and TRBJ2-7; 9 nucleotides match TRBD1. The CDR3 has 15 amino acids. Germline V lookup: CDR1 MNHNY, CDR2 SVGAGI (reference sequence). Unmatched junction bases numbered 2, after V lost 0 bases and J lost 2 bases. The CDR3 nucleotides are TGTGCCAGCAGTTACTCATGGACAGGGGCCTACGAGCAGTACTTC. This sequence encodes CASSYSWTGAYEQYF.

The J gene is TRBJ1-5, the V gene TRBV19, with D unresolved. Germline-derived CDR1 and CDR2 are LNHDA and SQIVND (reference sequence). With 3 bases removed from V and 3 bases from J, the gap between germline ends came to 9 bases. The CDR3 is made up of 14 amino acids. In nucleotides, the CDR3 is TGTGCCAGTAGTATTGGGCTCCACAATCAGCCCCAGCATTTT. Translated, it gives CASSIGLHNQPQHF.

The CDR3 region is CASSQEQGGGYGYTF. The CDR3, as DNA: TGTGCCAGCAGCCAAGAGCAGGGTGGCGGTTATGGCTACACCTTC. The chain employs TRBV4-2 and TRBJ1-2, with a tentative D call TRBD1 (5 bases). The CDR3 has 15 amino acids. Per germline, CDR1 LGHNA and CDR2 YNFKEQ. The V gene lost 0 bases and the J gene lost 5 bases, with 13 bases spanning the gap.

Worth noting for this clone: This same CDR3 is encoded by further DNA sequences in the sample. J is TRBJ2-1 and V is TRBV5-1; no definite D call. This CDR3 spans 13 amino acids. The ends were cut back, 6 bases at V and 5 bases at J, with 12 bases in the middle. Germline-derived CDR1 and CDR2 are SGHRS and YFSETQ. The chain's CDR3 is CASTWSDNNEQFF. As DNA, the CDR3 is TGCGCCAGCACCTGGAGCGATAACAATGAGCAGTTCTTC.

CDR3 sequence: CSATETAEQYF. The CDR3 nucleotides are TGCAGTGCTACCGAAACGGCGGAGCAGTACTTC. The chain has TRBV20-1 and TRBJ2-7, with D hard to call. Trimming left V 4 bases short and J 7 bases short, with 11 bases between. Germline assignment: CDR1 DFQATT and CDR2 SNEGSKA (reference sequence). CDR3 length equals 11 residues.

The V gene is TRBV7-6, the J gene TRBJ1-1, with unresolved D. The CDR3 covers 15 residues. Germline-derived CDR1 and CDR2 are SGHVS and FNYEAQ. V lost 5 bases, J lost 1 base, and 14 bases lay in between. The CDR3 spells CASSLPVGENTEAFF. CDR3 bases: TGTGCCAGCAGCCTCCCGGTCGGGGAGAACACTGAAGCTTTCTTT.